These 25 T cell receptor beta chains came from one sample sequenced in a study of molecular identifiers for immune sequencing clone quantification. TCRdb re-analysed the PCR reads in MiXCR, keeping a single row per CDR3 protein. The sample consists of some 590,000 distinct CDR3 sequences, about 25% of them appearing once. Sequencing used naive CD8+ T cells from blood, with Jurkat cell RNA spiked in. Subset of the sample: FACS-sorted CD8+CD4-CCR7+CD45RA+ naive T cells. Every receptor here comes from a human donor in good health. Some libraries in this study had Jurkat cell RNA spiked in.

Worth noting for this clonotype: The conserved closing phenylalanine or tryptophan is absent in this CDR3, likely reflecting a read error. The rearrangement uses TRBV24-1 and TRBJ1-1, with 10 bases matching TRBD1. CDR1 is KGHDR, CDR2 SFDVKD, per germline. Losses at the gene ends were 10 bases for V and 1 base for J; bases not matched to a gene: 2. The CDR3 totals 13 residues. This chain's CDR3 is CATRQGANTEAFI. In DNA, the CDR3 is TGTGCCACTAGACAGGGGGCGAACACTGAAGCTTTCATT.

With regard to this clonotype: Compared with germline, one end of the junction differs, possibly owing to a read error. The gene calls are TRBV7-9 and TRBJ2-1; 10 bases map to TRBD1. CDR3 size: 17 residues. CDR1 is SEHNR and CDR2 is FQNEAQ in the germline V gene (reference sequence). CDR3 sequence reads: CAGSLTTGGLTDNEQFF. CDR3 nucleotide sequence: TGTGCCGGCAGCTTAACGACAGGGGGCTTAACTGACAATGAGCAGTTCTTC.

Comments on this clonotype: Possible read error: a much larger clone is one base away. Given the absence of the conserved phenylalanine or tryptophan at the CDR3 end, a read error is likely. The chain employs TRBV2 and TRBJ1-1; possibly TRBD1 for D (5 bases). V was clipped by 8 bases and J by 0 bases, with 13 bases between them. The CDR3 has 14 amino acids. Germline V CDR1 and CDR2: SNHLY, FYNNEI. CDR3: CASQDTTLNTEAFS. CDR3 sequence (DNA): TGTGCCAGCCAGGACACAACGTTGAACACTGAAGCTTTCTCT.

Here the CDR3 DNA reads TGTGCCAGCAGACCACACGACAGTAGCAATCAGCCCCAGCATTTT. It specifies CASRPHDSSNQPQHF. This sequence joins TRBV6-5 and TRBJ1-5, with D possibly TRBD1 on 5 matching bases. Deletions cut 6 bases from V and 0 bases from J, with 12 bases between. The CDR3 spans 15 residues. Germline assignment: CDR1 MNHEY and CDR2 SVGAGI.

This clonotype has at least ten counts. The CDR3 reads CASSMHRVYVEAFF. DNA of the CDR3: TGTGCCAGCAGTATGCACAGGGTATACGTTGAAGCTTTCTTT. The J gene is TRBJ1-1, the V gene TRBV28, with D possibly being TRBD1 (6 bases). The ends were cut back, 5 bases at V and 7 bases at J, with 17 bases in the middle. The V gene's germline CDR1 is MDHEN and CDR2 SYDVKM. The CDR3 extends over 14 amino acids. The full variable domain, in which reference TRBV28 and TRBJ1-1 provide the parts outside the CDR3, is DVKVTQSSRYLVKRTGEKVFLECVQDMDHENMFWYRQDPGLGLRLIYFSYDVKMKEKGDIPEGYSVSREKKERFSLILESASTNQTSMYLCASSMHRVYVEAFFGQGTRLTVV.

Concerning this clonotype itself: A read error may explain this, as a much larger clone is one base away. V gene TRBV20-1 combines with J gene TRBJ2-5, with D uncertain. Germline lookup yields CDR1 DFQATT and CDR2 SNEGSKA (reference sequence). CDR3 length: 12 amino acids. CDR3 coding DNA: TGCAGTGCTAGACAGAAACAAGAGTCCCAGTACTTC. Translating it yields CSARQKQESQYF.

As for this clonotype: A read error may explain this, as a much larger clone is one base away. The chain links TRBV13 to TRBJ1-1; D gene uncertain. V was clipped by 6 bases and J by 4 bases, with 6 bases between them. The CDR3 consists of 11 residues. Germline lookup yields CDR1 PRHDT and CDR2 FYEKMQ (reference sequence). In DNA form, the CDR3 reads TGTGCCAGCAGACTCGCCACTGAAGCTTTCTTT. It is translated as CASRLATEAFF.

This clonotype came up a few times. The chain couples TRBV7-9 to TRBJ2-3; 10 bases map to TRBD1. This CDR3 comprises 15 residues. The V and J ends lost 4 bases and 5 bases, in that order; junction bases with no gene match: 6. From germline, CDR1 is SEHNR and CDR2 FQNEAQ (reference sequence). CDR3 bases: TGTGCCAGCAGCTACCGACAGGGGGCAGGAGATACGCAGTATTTT. Translation gives CASSYRQGAGDTQYF.

The gene calls are TRBV7-9 and TRBJ1-2, with D unresolved. This CDR3 is 14 amino acids long. V gave up 0 bases and J gave up 8 bases, with 13 bases separating them. Germline V gives CDR1 SEHNR, CDR2 FQNEAQ (reference sequence). The CDR3 nucleotides are TGTGCCAGCAGCTTAGCTGGTGTTTATTTGGGCTACACCTTC. Translation: CASSLAGVYLGYTF.

The V gene is TRBV13, the J gene TRBJ2-7, with D perhaps TRBD1 or TRBD2 (5 bases each). This CDR3 comprises 15 residues. Trimming removed 0 bases from V and 2 bases from J, with 11 bases in between. CDR1 PRHDT and CDR2 FYEKMQ come from the germline V gene (reference sequence). The CDR3 reads CASSLGTRGAYEQYF. The CDR3 DNA sequence: TGTGCCAGCAGCTTAGGTACCCGAGGGGCCTACGAGCAGTACTTC. Filled out from reference TRBV13 and TRBJ2-7, the complete variable domain reads AAGVIQSPRHLIKEKRETATLKCYPIPRHDTVYWYQQGPGQDPQFLISFYEKMQSDKGSIPDRFSAQQFSDYHSELNMSSLELGDSALYFCASSLGTRGAYEQYFGPGTRLTVT.

At least ten counts were recorded for this clonotype. This chain links TRBV7-2 with TRBJ2-7; 7 bases line up with TRBD2. The germline V gene encodes CDR1 SGHTA and CDR2 FQGNSA. J was trimmed by 4 bases and V by 5 bases; bases with no gene match: 14. This CDR3 contains 16 residues. CDR3 DNA sequence: TGTGCCAGCAGCCAGGCGGGGCTAGCGGAATTTTACGAGCAGTACTTC. Translated, it gives CASSQAGLAEFYEQYF.

This clonotype was observed a handful of times. The chain has TRBV6-1 and TRBJ2-7; TRBD1 matches at 7 bases. The CDR3 loop spans 13 amino acids. V shed 3 bases, J shed 7 bases, and the junction held 6 bases outside the gene matches. Germline-derived CDR1 and CDR2 are MNHNS and SASEGT. The DNA of the CDR3 is TGTGCCAGCAGTGAGGACAGGCCACGGGAGCAGTACTTC. This sequence encodes CASSEDRPREQYF.

This chain uses TRBV6-6 with TRBJ1-4; 8 positions agree with TRBD1. The germline V gene has CDR1 MNHNY and CDR2 SVGAGI (reference sequence). CDR3 length equals 15 residues. Germline trimming cut 5 bases from V and 1 base from J; bases unmatched to any gene: 3. CDR3 protein: CASSTGGETNEKLFF. Here the CDR3 DNA reads TGTGCCAGCAGTACAGGGGGGGAAACTAATGAAAAACTGTTTTTT.

V gene TRBV4-3 combines with J gene TRBJ2-1; 9 bases match TRBD2. The CDR3 runs to 15 residues. V shed 0 bases and J 5 bases; nucleotides not matched to a gene: 2. Germline CDR1 reads LGHNA; CDR2 reads YSLEER. The CDR3: CASSQEGLAHNEQFF. The DNA of the CDR3 is TGCGCCAGCAGCCAAGAGGGACTAGCCCACAATGAGCAGTTCTTC.

The gene calls are TRBV14 and TRBJ2-2, with D perhaps TRBD2 (7 bases). Trimming removed 8 bases at V and 2 bases at J, with 15 bases between. Germline CDR1 reads SGHDN; CDR2 reads FVKESK. The CDR3 is 15 amino acids. Written as DNA, the CDR3 is TGTGCCAGCGGCAGCGGGACACACAACACCGGGGAGCTGTTTTTT. It yields the protein CASGSGTHNTGELFF. The full variable domain, completed using reference TRBV14 and TRBJ2-2, is EAGVTQFPSHSVIEKGQTVTLRCDPISGHDNLYWYRRVMGKEIKFLLHFVKESKQDESGMPNNRFLAERTGGTYSTLKVQPAELEDSGVYFCASGSGTHNTGELFFGEGSRLTVL.

In this sample, this clonotype turned up many times. The rearrangement uses TRBV28 and TRBJ2-7; weak D call: TRBD1 (6 bases). The CDR3 length is 15 residues. V lost 4 bases and J 4 bases, leaving 17 bases between the germline ends. Looked up from germline, CDR1 is MDHEN and CDR2 is SYDVKM. CDR3 region: CASSSGRSGVYEQYF. The DNA for the CDR3 is TGTGCCAGCAGTTCCGGACGGTCAGGGGTTTACGAGCAGTACTTC.

To note about this clonotype: A read error is possible here, since a much larger clone lies one base away. This rearrangement joins TRBV28 to TRBJ2-7; 7 bases match TRBD2. This CDR3 has 14 residues. Germline CDR1 and CDR2: MDHEN and SYDVKM. V was clipped by 0 bases and J by 11 bases; unmatched bases: 10. The CDR3 loop is CASSLWRGMEEKYF. DNA for the CDR3: TGTGCCAGCAGTTTATGGCGGGGGATGGAAGAGAAGTACTTC.

The rearrangement joins TRBV7-9 to TRBJ2-2, with D possibly being TRBD1 or TRBD2 (5 bases each). V dropped 5 bases and J dropped 5 bases, with 21 bases sitting between them. CDR3 length: 17 amino acids. Germline loops: CDR1 SEHNR, CDR2 FQNEAQ (reference sequence). CDR3 nucleotides: TGTGCCAGCAGCCCTAGCCCGGGGCAGGGCCAGACCGGGGAGCTGTTTTTT. It encodes CASSPSPGQGQTGELFF. Using reference TRBV7-9 and TRBJ2-2 for the parts outside the CDR3, the full variable domain is DTGVSQNPRHKITKRGQNVTFRCDPISEHNRLYWYRQTLGQGPEFLTYFQNEAQLEKSRLLSDRFSAERPKGSFSTLEIQRTEQGDSAMYLCASSPSPGQGQTGELFFGEGSRLTVL.

The V gene is TRBV12-3 or TRBV12-4, the J gene TRBJ2-5; 9 bases map to TRBD1. The tail of the sequence fits TRBJ2-1 better, so the J call may be wrong. This CDR3 region has 17 residues. CDR3 protein: CASSLLGGQGWDNEQFF. CDR3 DNA: TGTGCCAGCAGTCTCCTAGGGGGACAGGGTTGGGACAATGAGCAGTTCTTC.

V gene TRBV6-1 combines with J gene TRBJ1-1, with no clear D. The CDR3 extends over 12 amino acids. V shed 4 bases and J shed 4 bases, with 7 bases lying between them. The germline CDR1 and CDR2 sequences are MNHNS and SASEGT. Here the CDR3 DNA reads TGTGCCAGCAGTGTGGACGCCACTGAAGCTTTCTTT. It codes for CASSVDATEAFF.

The chain joins TRBV5-1 to TRBJ1-1, with D possibly TRBD1 on 6 matching bases. The germline gives CDR1 SGHRS, CDR2 YFSETQ. The CDR3 has 15 residues. The V and J ends lost 0 bases and 4 bases respectively, with 13 bases between them. CDR3 DNA: TGCGCCAGCAGCTTGGGCGGGGGGGCGGTCACTGAAGCTTTCTTT. Its translation is CASSLGGGAVTEAFF. The variable domain in full, with the rest retrieved from reference TRBV5-1 and TRBJ1-1, is KAGVTQTPRYLIKTRGQQVTLSCSPISGHRSVSWYQQTPGQGLQFLFEYFSETQRNKGNFPGRFSGRQFSNSRSEMNVSTLELGDSALYLCASSLGGGAVTEAFFGQGTRLTVV.

This clonotype was observed a few times. The rearrangement links TRBV27 to TRBJ2-7; 7 positions match TRBD2. The germline V gene has CDR1 MNHEY and CDR2 SMNVEV (reference sequence). Trimming at V came to 3 bases and at J to 7 bases, leaving 3 bases not matched to a gene. The length of the CDR3 is 12 residues. CDR3 nucleotide sequence: TGTGCCAGCAGTTTGCAGGGAGGGGAGCAGTACTTC. It codes for CASSLQGGEQYF.

This clonotype appeared many times. The CDR3 sequence: CASSQDLAWEQYF. The CDR3 DNA is TGCGCCAGCAGCCAAGATCTAGCGTGGGAGCAGTACTTC. The rearrangement joins TRBV4-1 to TRBJ2-7; a possible D gene is TRBD2 (6 bases). With 0 bases removed from V and 7 bases from J, the gap between germline ends came to 10 bases. This CDR3 comprises 13 residues. The germline V gene encodes CDR1 MGHRA and CDR2 YSYEKL.

This clonotype turned up a few times. The rearrangement links TRBV19 to TRBJ2-3; TRBD1 matches at 7 bases. The CDR3 runs 14 residues. Germline V gene data show CDR1 as LNHDA and CDR2 as SQIVND (reference sequence). With V trimmed by 3 bases and J by 1 base, 1 base remained unmatched. The CDR3 DNA reads as TGTGCCAGTAGTATTGGACAGGGCACAGATACGCAGTATTTT. It encodes CASSIGQGTDTQYF.

This clonotype appeared many times. The J gene is TRBJ2-2, the V gene TRBV7-6; 12 nucleotides line up with TRBD2. V trimming: 2 bases; J trimming: 3 bases; junction bases outside the gene matches: 4. This CDR3 is built from 17 residues. Germline V gene lookup returns CDR1 SGHVS and CDR2 FNYEAQ. CDR3: CASSLSSSGRDTGELFF. The CDR3 nucleotides read TGTGCCAGCAGCTTATCCTCTAGCGGGAGGGACACCGGGGAGCTGTTTTTT.